Listed below are T cell receptor beta chains from one sample, sequenced in a study of blood T cell repertoires in COVID-19. Data came from immunoSEQ multiplex PCR; TCRdb stores just in-frame clones and leaves some out. The table has roughly 250,000 clones, over 70% seen once. The sequenced sample was peripheral blood. Source of these receptors: a man aged 40-49 years with active or convalescent COVID-19. Both conserved end residues are part of each CDR3. A D gene is named only where the DNA matches it firmly. For some rows the clone size is stated as once, few or many, or as a class when expanded; others skip it.

size: .; D: TRBD1; J: TRBJ1-2; V: TRBV5-8; DNA: TGTGCCAGCAGCTTGAGTAGGGGGACAGCTAACTATGGCTACACCTTC; CDR3: CASSLSRGTANYGYTF
size: .; D: .; J: TRBJ1-1; V: TRBV5-1; DNA: TGCGCCAGCAGCTCGACCGGGGGGAGCACTGAAGCTTTCTTT; CDR3: CASSSTGGSTEAFF
size: few; D: TRBD2; J: TRBJ2-7; V: TRBV2; DNA: TGTGCCAGCAGTGAGGGAGCGGGAGTCTTGATCGAGCAGTACTTC; CDR3: CASSEGAGVLIEQYF
size: .; D: TRBD2; J: TRBJ2-1; V: TRBV7-2; DNA: TGTGCCAGCAGCTTAGGAGGACTAGCTACCGAGCAGTTCTTC; CDR3: CASSLGGLATEQFF
size: .; D: .; J: TRBJ1-5; V: TRBV24-1; DNA: TGTGCCACCGCGAAGGGGAATAGCAATCAGCCCCAGCATTTT; CDR3: CATAKGNSNQPQHF
size: .; D: .; J: TRBJ2-7; V: TRBV4-1; DNA: TGCGCCAGCAGCCTCTCCGGGGAAGAGCAGTACTTC; CDR3: CASSLSGEEQYF
size: .; D: .; J: TRBJ1-2; V: TRBV12-3/TRBV12-4; DNA: TGTGCCAGCCAACCCACGGAGGGATATGGCTACACCTTC; CDR3: CASQPTEGYGYTF
size: .; D: .; J: TRBJ2-2; V: TRBV19; DNA: TGTGCCAGTAGTAGGACTACCAGGAACACCGGGGAGCTGTTTTTT; CDR3: CASSRTTRNTGELFF
size: .; D: .; J: TRBJ1-1; V: TRBV29-1; DNA: TGCAGCGTGGACCCTCGGGGAGACGACACTGAAGCTTTCTTT; CDR3: CSVDPRGDDTEAFF
size: .; D: .; J: TRBJ2-7; V: TRBV3-1/TRBV3-2; DNA: TGTGCCAGCAGCCAACGCGACGAGCAGTACTTC; CDR3: CASSQRDEQYF
size: few; D: .; J: TRBJ2-3; V: TRBV12-3/TRBV12-4; DNA: TGTGCCAGCAGCCCCTCCCTAGCTACGCAGTATTTT; CDR3: CASSPSLATQYF
size: .; D: .; J: TRBJ1-2; V: TRBV18; DNA: TGTGCCAGCTCACCAAAGGAGGGCGGCTACACCTTC; CDR3: CASSPKEGGYTF
size: .; D: TRBD1; J: TRBJ1-1; V: TRBV5-1; DNA: TGCGCCAGCAGCCTGGGAGGACAGGGGTCTGAAGCTTTCTTT; CDR3: CASSLGGQGSEAFF
size: .; D: TRBD1; J: TRBJ1-4; V: TRBV5-1; DNA: TGCGCCAGCAGCCCGACAGGGAGGCTTACCCAGGGGGCTAATGAAAAACTGTTTTTT; CDR3: CASSPTGRLTQGANEKLFF
size: .; D: TRBD1; J: TRBJ1-3; V: TRBV6-5; DNA: TGTGCCAGCAGTTACCGGGACAGAGGGACCATATATTTT; CDR3: CASSYRDRGTIYF
size: .; D: TRBD2; J: TRBJ2-5; V: TRBV5-1; DNA: TGCGCCAGCAGCCCAGGGGAGCTAGCGGGAGTAGAGACCCAGTACTTC; CDR3: CASSPGELAGVETQYF
size: .; D: TRBD2; J: TRBJ2-1; V: TRBV7-6; DNA: TGTGCCAGCAGCCCTAGGACTAGTTCCTACAATGAGCAGTTCTTC; CDR3: CASSPRTSSYNEQFF
size: .; D: .; J: TRBJ1-1; V: TRBV30; DNA: TGTGCCTGTGGGACTTACACTGAAGCTTTCTTT; CDR3: CACGTYTEAFF
size: .; D: .; J: TRBJ1-4; V: TRBV5-1; DNA: TGCGCCAGCAGCCGGGAGGGAGGGCGAAATGAAAAACTGTTTTTT; CDR3: CASSREGGRNEKLFF
size: once; D: .; J: TRBJ2-3; V: TRBV21-1; DNA: TGTGCCAGCAGCAAAGGGGACCTAGCGGGAGGCGTCACAGATACGCAGTATTTT; CDR3: CASSKGDLAGGVTDTQYF
size: .; D: TRBD2; J: TRBJ2-1; V: TRBV15; DNA: TGTGCCACCAGCAGACTAGCGGCCAATGAGCAGTTCTTC; CDR3: CATSRLAANEQFF
size: .; D: TRBD1; J: TRBJ2-5; V: TRBV5-1; DNA: TGCGCCAGCAGCGAAAGGGGACAGATAAAAGAGACCCAGTACTTC; CDR3: CASSERGQIKETQYF
size: .; D: .; J: TRBJ1-5; V: TRBV10-2; DNA: TGCGCCAGCAGCACCTCGGGCAATCAGCCCCAGCATTTT; CDR3: CASSTSGNQPQHF
size: .; D: .; J: TRBJ1-1; V: TRBV4-2; DNA: TGTGCCAGCAGCCAAGTAGGGGGCACTGAAGCTTTCTTT; CDR3: CASSQVGGTEAFF
size: .; D: .; J: TRBJ2-2; V: TRBV5-8; DNA: TGTGCCAGCAGCACAGTCTGGAGGACCAAGAACACCGGGGAGCTGTTTTTT; CDR3: CASSTVWRTKNTGELFF
size: .; D: TRBD1; J: TRBJ2-4; V: TRBV7-2; DNA: TGTGCCAGCAGCTCCGGACAGGCTGTGGCCAAAAACATTCAGTACTTC; CDR3: CASSSGQAVAKNIQYF
size: .; D: .; J: TRBJ2-1; V: TRBV6-1; DNA: TGTGCCAGCAGTGAAGCGGGCCCGCCTAATGAGCAGTTCTTC; CDR3: CASSEAGPPNEQFF
size: .; D: .; J: TRBJ1-3; V: TRBV15; DNA: TGTGCCACCAGCAGAGACAGGTTGCGCGACACCATATATTTT; CDR3: CATSRDRLRDTIYF
size: .; D: TRBD1; J: TRBJ1-1; V: TRBV12-3/TRBV12-4; DNA: TGTGCCAGTACAGGGGGCTGGACTGAAGCTTTCTTT; CDR3: CASTGGWTEAFF
size: .; D: .; J: TRBJ1-1; V: TRBV6-5; DNA: TGTGCCAGCAGACAGGGAGGGATCACTGAAGCTTTCTTT; CDR3: CASRQGGITEAFF
size: once; D: TRBD2; J: TRBJ2-3; V: TRBV7-3; DNA: TGTGCCAGCAGCTCCGTAGCGGGAGTGGTGGCAGATACGCAGTATTTT; CDR3: CASSSVAGVVADTQYF
size: .; D: TRBD1; J: TRBJ1-2; V: TRBV20-1; DNA: TGCAGTGCTAGTCCCGGGACAGCTAACTATGGCTACACCTTC; CDR3: CSASPGTANYGYTF
size: .; D: TRBD2; J: TRBJ2-1; V: TRBV7-2; DNA: TGTGCCAGTTGGAATAGCGGGGGGGCCAATGAGCAGTTCTTC; CDR3: CASWNSGGANEQFF
size: .; D: TRBD1; J: TRBJ2-7; V: TRBV24-1; DNA: TGTGCCACCAGGAGGGGGCCGAACTACGAGCAGTACTTC; CDR3: CATRRGPNYEQYF
size: .; D: TRBD1; J: TRBJ2-7; V: TRBV5-6; DNA: TGTGCCAGCAGCTTGTTTGACAGGGGAACCTACGAGCAGTACTTC; CDR3: CASSLFDRGTYEQYF
size: .; D: .; J: TRBJ2-1; V: TRBV19; DNA: TGTGCCAGTAGTTTTTGGGGGTTAGTGGGGGCCCATAATGAGCAGTTCTTC; CDR3: CASSFWGLVGAHNEQFF
size: .; D: .; J: TRBJ1-1; V: TRBV12-3/TRBV12-4; DNA: TGTGCCAGCAGACAGGGTTCGCACACTGAAGCTTTCTTT; CDR3: CASRQGSHTEAFF
size: few; D: .; J: TRBJ1-5; V: TRBV19; DNA: TGTGCCAGTAGTGTGCGGAATCAGCCCCAGCATTTT; CDR3: CASSVRNQPQHF
size: few; D: TRBD2; J: TRBJ2-2; V: TRBV9; DNA: TGTGCCAGCAGATCTAGCGGGACCGGGGAGCTGTTTTTT; CDR3: CASRSSGTGELFF
size: .; D: .; J: TRBJ2-7; V: TRBV10-3; DNA: TGTGCCATCGCGGGGAGCTCCTACGAGCAGTACTTC; CDR3: CAIAGSSYEQYF
size: few; D: TRBD1; J: TRBJ1-5; V: TRBV10-3; DNA: TGTGCCACCCACTCGCCCGACAGGGTCGGTCAGCCCCAGCATTTT; CDR3: CATHSPDRVGQPQHF
size: .; D: TRBD1; J: TRBJ1-2; V: TRBV12-3/TRBV12-4; DNA: TGTGCCAGCAGTAGACAGGGGGTAGGTGGCTACACCTTC; CDR3: CASSRQGVGGYTF
size: .; D: .; J: TRBJ1-4; V: TRBV5-1; DNA: TGCGCCAGCACCCAGCCCGGGGAGGGTCGTGATGAAAAACTGTTTTTT; CDR3: CASTQPGEGRDEKLFF
size: .; D: TRBD1; J: TRBJ1-1; V: TRBV19; DNA: TGTGCCAGTAGTATCCAGGGGGCCATGAACACTGAAGCTTTCTTT; CDR3: CASSIQGAMNTEAFF
size: .; D: .; J: TRBJ2-2; V: TRBV14; DNA: TGTGCCAGCAGCCAGACTGGGGGACTTAACACCGGGGAGCTGTTTTTT; CDR3: CASSQTGGLNTGELFF
size: .; D: .; J: TRBJ1-1; V: TRBV7-3; DNA: TGTGCCAGCAGCTTAAACCCCCCTCTTTACAGGGCTATGAACACTGAAGCTTTCTTT; CDR3: CASSLNPPLYRAMNTEAFF
size: .; D: TRBD2; J: TRBJ2-5; V: TRBV5-1; DNA: TGCGCCAGCAACCTAGGTCCTGGACTAGCGGCTGAGACCCAGTACTTC; CDR3: CASNLGPGLAAETQYF
size: .; D: TRBD2; J: TRBJ2-7; V: TRBV6-1; DNA: TGTGCCAGCAGTGAAGAGAGCGGGAGGGTCTACGAGCAGTACTTC; CDR3: CASSEESGRVYEQYF
size: .; D: .; J: TRBJ2-5; V: TRBV7-2; DNA: TGTGCCAGCAGTCCACCAGGGAGGCGGGGCCAAGAGACCCAGTACTTC; CDR3: CASSPPGRRGQETQYF
size: .; D: TRBD1; J: TRBJ1-4; V: TRBV2; DNA: TGTGCCAGCAGGTTTCAGGGGGCAACTAATGAAAAACTGTTTTTT; CDR3: CASRFQGATNEKLFF
size: once; D: TRBD1; J: TRBJ1-4; V: TRBV30; DNA: TGTGCCTGGAGCCTCGGGACAGGGTATGAAAAACTGTTTTTT; CDR3: CAWSLGTGYEKLFF
size: .; D: TRBD1; J: TRBJ1-5; V: TRBV6-5; DNA: TGTGCCAGCAGTTCGGGACAGGGGGCGCGTCAGCCCCAGCATTTT; CDR3: CASSSGQGARQPQHF
size: .; D: TRBD1; J: TRBJ2-7; V: TRBV7-6; DNA: TGTGCCAGCAGCCCAGACGAGGGGGCCGGATACGAGCAGTACTTC; CDR3: CASSPDEGAGYEQYF